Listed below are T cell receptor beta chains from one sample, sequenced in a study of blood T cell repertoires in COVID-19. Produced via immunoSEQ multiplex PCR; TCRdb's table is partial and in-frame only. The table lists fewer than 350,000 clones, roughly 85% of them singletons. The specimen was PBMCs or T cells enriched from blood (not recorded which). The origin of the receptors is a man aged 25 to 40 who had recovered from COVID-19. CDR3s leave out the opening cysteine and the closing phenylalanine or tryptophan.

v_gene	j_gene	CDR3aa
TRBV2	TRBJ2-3	ASSEAGGRIFTDTQY
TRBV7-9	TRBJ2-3	ASRGLAVSTDTQY
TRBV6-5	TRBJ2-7	ASARDRREQY
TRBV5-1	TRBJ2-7	ASSLASGAGEQY
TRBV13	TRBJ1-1	ASSLARDTEAF
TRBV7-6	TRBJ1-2	ASSPRADRGYGYT
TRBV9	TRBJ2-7	ASSAEDRSYEQY
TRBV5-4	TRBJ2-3	ASSLDGRRTDTQY
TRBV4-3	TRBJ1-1	ASSQDAWQAEAF
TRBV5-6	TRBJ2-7	ASSQLDSYEQY
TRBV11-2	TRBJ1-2	ASSPNNYGYT
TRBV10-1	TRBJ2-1	ASSGTSGGAYNEQF
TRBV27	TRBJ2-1	ASSLYRGHEQF
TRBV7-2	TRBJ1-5	ASSLRSNQPQH
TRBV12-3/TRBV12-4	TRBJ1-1	ASNLYRDTEAF
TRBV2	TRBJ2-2	ASSAEAGASGELF
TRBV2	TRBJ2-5	ASSEFMGQGRETQY
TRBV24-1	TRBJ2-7	ATSQTSHEQY
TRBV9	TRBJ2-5	ASSERGGWETQY
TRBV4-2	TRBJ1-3	ASSQEIRASGNTIY
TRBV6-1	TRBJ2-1	ASSEWAGEGIYNEQF
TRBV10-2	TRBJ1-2	ASSGWDDREKNYGYT
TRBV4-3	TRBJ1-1	ASSQVGRDTEAF
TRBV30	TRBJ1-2	AWSEGVSFYGYT
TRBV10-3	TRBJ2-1	AISESRGLMNNEQF
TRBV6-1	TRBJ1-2	ASSEAQAGGYGYT
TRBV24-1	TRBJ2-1	ATSDPRSYNEQF
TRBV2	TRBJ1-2	ASCSAAYGYT
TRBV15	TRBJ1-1	ATSRGGLFRRTMNTEAF
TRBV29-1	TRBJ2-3	SVEGEGRFVDTQY
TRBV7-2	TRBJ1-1	ASSLSATNTEAF
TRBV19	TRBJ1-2	ASSPGQLIYGYT
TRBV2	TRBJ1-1	ASSETVMMNTEAF
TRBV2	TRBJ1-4	ASRGPNEKLF
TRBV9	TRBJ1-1	ASSVTTGGLGTEAF
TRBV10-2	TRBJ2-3	ASSVRDIPVVTDTQY
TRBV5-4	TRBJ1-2	ASSLEDSLLVGGYT
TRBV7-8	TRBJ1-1	ASSLAGGAGAMNTEAF
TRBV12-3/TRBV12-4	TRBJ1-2	ASSLNQIYGYT
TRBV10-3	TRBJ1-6	AISGTGIRSPLH
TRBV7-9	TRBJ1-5	ASSWTSNQPQH
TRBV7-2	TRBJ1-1	ASSLLRNTEAF
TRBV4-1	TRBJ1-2	ASSQDMEQWGYT
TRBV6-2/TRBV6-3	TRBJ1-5	ASSDLYRPGNQPQH
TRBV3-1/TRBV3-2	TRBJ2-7	ASSQVSEQY
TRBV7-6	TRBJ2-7	ASSFGTSGFSYEQY
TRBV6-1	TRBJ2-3	ASSEWTGKVTQY
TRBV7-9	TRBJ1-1	ASSLSPIWNTEAF
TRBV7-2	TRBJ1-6	ASSATPQGYNSPLH
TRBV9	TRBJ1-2	ASSVERGPVLNYGYT
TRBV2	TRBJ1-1	ASSGDRGNTEAF
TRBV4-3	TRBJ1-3	ASSQVLTGRSGNTIY
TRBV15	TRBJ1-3	ATSRESGAVGNTIY
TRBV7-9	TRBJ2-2	ASSLVWPNTGELF